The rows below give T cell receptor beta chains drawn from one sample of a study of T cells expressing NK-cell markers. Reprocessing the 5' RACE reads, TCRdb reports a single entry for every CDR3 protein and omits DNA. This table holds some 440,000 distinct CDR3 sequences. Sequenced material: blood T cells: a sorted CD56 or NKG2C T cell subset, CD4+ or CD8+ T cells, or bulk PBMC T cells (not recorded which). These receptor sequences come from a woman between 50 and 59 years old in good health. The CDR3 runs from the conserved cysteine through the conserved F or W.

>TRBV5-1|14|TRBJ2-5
CASSPRGIRETQYF
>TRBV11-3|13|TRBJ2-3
CASSPVFTDTQYF
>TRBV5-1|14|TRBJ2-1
CASSSEPVGNEQFF
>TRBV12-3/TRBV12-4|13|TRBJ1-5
CASSQGPNQPQHF
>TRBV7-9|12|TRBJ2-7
CASSRDFYEQYF
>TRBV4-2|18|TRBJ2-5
CASSRWGGRLAPAETQYF
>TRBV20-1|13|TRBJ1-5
CSASDVGNQPQHF
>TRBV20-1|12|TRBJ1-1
CSAISGLTEAFF
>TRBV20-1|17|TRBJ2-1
CSASRFPSGSSYNEQFF
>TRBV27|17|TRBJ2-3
CASSERGVTYYTDTQYF
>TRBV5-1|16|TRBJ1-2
CASSFPTGGTSYGYTF
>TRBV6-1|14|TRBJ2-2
CASCLAQNTGELFF
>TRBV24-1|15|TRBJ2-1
CATSDRDRSSSEQFF
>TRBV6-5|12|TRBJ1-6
CASSPRGSPLHF
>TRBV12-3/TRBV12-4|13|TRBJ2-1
CASRLDSGNEQFF
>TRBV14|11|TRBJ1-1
CASSQFGEAFF
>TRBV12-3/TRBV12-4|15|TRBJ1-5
CASLKGPRSNQPQHF
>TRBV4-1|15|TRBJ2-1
CASSERTDIYNEQFF
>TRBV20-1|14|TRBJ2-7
CSAMAGGDAYEQYF
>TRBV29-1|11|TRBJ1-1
CSVENLGQAFF
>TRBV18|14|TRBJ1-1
CASSPAGRGTEAFF
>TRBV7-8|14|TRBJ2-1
CASSPPSRGNEQFF